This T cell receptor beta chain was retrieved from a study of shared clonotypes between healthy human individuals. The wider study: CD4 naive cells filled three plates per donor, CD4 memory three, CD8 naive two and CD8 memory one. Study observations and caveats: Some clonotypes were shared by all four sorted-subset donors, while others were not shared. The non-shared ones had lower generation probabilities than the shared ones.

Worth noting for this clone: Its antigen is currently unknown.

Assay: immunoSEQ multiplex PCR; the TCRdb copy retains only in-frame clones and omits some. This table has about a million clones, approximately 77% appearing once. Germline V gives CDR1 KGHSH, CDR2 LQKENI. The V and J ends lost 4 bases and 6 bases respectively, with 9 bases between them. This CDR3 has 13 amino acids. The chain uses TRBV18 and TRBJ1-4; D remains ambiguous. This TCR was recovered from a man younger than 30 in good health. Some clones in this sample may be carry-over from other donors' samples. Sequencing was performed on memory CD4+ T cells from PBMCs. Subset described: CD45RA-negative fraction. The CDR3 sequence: CASSRRYDEKLFF. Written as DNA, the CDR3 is TGTGCCAGCTCACGACGGTACGATGAAAAACTGTTTTTT.